The T cell receptor beta chain under discussion was sequenced for a study of T cell changes during pregnancy in multiple sclerosis. The CDR3 loop spans 15 amino acids. Germline CDR1 reads GTSNPN; CDR2 reads SVGIG (reference sequence). With 1 base removed from V and 8 bases from J, the gap between germline ends came to 20 bases. The table came from immunoSEQ multiplex PCR; TCRdb's copy has only in-frame clones and leaves some out. Here the sample spans fewer than 35,000 clones, 85% to 90% being singletons. The sequence derives from a female donor in good health, enrolled as a control in a pregnancy study. The chain uses TRBV30 and TRBJ1-2; weak D call: TRBD1 (6 bases). The sequencing here drew on CD4+ T cells from peripheral blood mononuclear cells, taken in the third trimester of pregnancy. CDR3 DNA: TGTGCCTGGAGTGCGTCCGGGACACGAAACGAGGGCTACACCTTC. The encoded protein is CAWSASGTRNEGYTF. The full variable domain, with the rest looked up from reference TRBV30 and TRBJ1-2, is SQTIHQWPATLVQPVGSPLSLECTVEGTSNPNLYWYRQAAGRGLQLLFYSVGIGQISSEVPQNLSASRPQDRQFILSSKKLLLSDSGFYLCAWSASGTRNEGYTFGSGTRLTVV.